This T cell receptor (beta chain) was sequenced for a study of CD8 T cells in Susac syndrome. Negative isolation yielded CD4+ and CD8+ T cells, and FACS enriched TEMRA cells. RNA in amounts of roughly 0.5 to 1 ug was reverse transcribed with random hexamers. TCRdb itself ran the immunoSEQ multiplex PCR reads through MiXCR, one entry per CDR3 protein. The table includes about 200,000 distinct CDR3 sequences, around 90% detected once. A word on this clonotype: The antigen remains unidentified.

Study-wide points: The study's TCR sequencing and HLA analysis drew on a certain number of individuals. That number was acknowledged as relatively small. None of the CD4+ T cell repertoires in Susac syndrome showed clonal expansion.

Trimming cost V 1 base and J 4 bases, with 7 bases left between them. There are 13 residues in the CDR3. The sequencing input was CD4+ T cells from PBMCs. The sequence came from a human donor with Susac syndrome. The V call is TRBV12-3 or TRBV12-4, the J call TRBJ1-2; D is undetermined. CDR3 amino acids: CASSLGGSYGYTF. CDR3 nucleotides: TGTGCCAGCAGTTTAGGAGGGAGCTATGGCTACACCTTC.